The sequence of this T cell receptor beta chain was determined in a study of vaccination and CD4 T cells after COVID-19. About the study: Post-COVID draws followed diagnosis by a median around 100 days (range 35 to 161). At a median approximately 70 days (range 14 to 241) after dose two, post-vaccine samples were obtained. In culture, cells were exposed to overlapping spike peptides from SARS-CoV-2, HCoV-NL63, HCoV-OC43 and HCoV-229E.

Cultured CD4+ T-cell DNA underwent Oncomine TCR Beta short-read sequencing. TCRdb reprocessed the PCR reads with MiXCR, giving one entry per CDR3 protein. The sample has some 26,000 distinct CDR3 sequences, about 64% seen once. Sample treatment: approximately nine-day PBMC culture with coronavirus spike peptide pools or control peptides (ViraFEST assay). In the ViraFEST assay, peptide-pool expansion preceded TCR sequencing of expanded clonotypes. Germline values: CDR1 SGHVS, CDR2 FNYEAQ. The CDR3 spans 14 residues. Trimming removed 5 bases from V and 3 bases from J; junction bases left unmatched: 0. A note on this clonotype: Its antigen is currently unknown.

This rearrangement joins TRBV7-6 to TRBJ2-2, with TRBD1 matching 10 bases. This TCR was recovered from a human donor who received a COVID-19 vaccine. Sequencing was performed on CD4+ T cells from blood, cultured in vitro, taken after SARS-CoV-2 vaccination. This chain's CDR3 is CASSGQGDTGELFF. CDR3 DNA: TGTGCCAGCAGCGGACAGGGGGACACCGGGGAGCTGTTTTTT.